A single T cell receptor (beta chain) is shown here with its context. The table lists this clonotype with many counts. Which antigen it targets is not known. Base qualities are missing; no much larger clone stands one base away. The source of the sample is a study of regulatory T cells in long-lasting Graves disease (dated by TCRdb to 2020 to 2023). Notes on the research overall: Newly diagnosed Graves' disease patients had taken antithyroid drugs for less than 3 months. The study took place in China and was registered as a clinical trial. A total of around 35 samples underwent TCR sequencing: around 13 from persistent and some 20 from newly diagnosed Graves' disease patients. Peripheral blood TCR sequencing and RNA sequencing compared persistent Graves' disease patients with newly diagnosed Graves' disease patients.

The time point label for this specimen denotes: newly diagnosed GD, antithyroid drugs for less than 3 months. For both TCR sequencing and RNA sequencing, RNA was extracted from PBMCs in TRIzol. The diagnosis of Graves' disease followed American Thyroid Association guidelines. Recruitment of patients was carried out at an endocrinology department in Xi'an, China. Each patient gave 9 to 10 milliliters of peripheral blood, collected in an EDTA anticoagulant tube. Ficoll Paque Plus density gradient separation was used to isolate PBMCs, and no further T cell sorting was done. An Agilent 2100 Bioanalyzer and agarose gel were used to check RNA quality, and a NanoDrop 2000 was used to measure RNA concentration. V loses 6 bases of germline sequence and J loses 3 bases, and the interval between the two ends is 12 bases. The CDR3 runs 13 amino acids, cysteine and phenylalanine included. The read is trimmed to its CDR3 DNA, 39 bases read in frame from base 1. Sequences MNHNS (CDR1) and SASEGT (CDR2) are obtained from the germline V gene.

Beyond this particular receptor, the publication reports: TRBV28, TRBJ1-2 and TRBJ2-5 were preferentially used in persistent disease, while TRBV20-1 and TRBJ2-1 were favored in newly diagnosed disease. Compared with newly diagnosed patients, persistent Graves' disease patients had lower TCR Shannon entropy and fewer highly expanded clones, which suggests clonal expansion. Because the primary lesion, thyroid tissue, could not be accessed, the study looked at peripheral blood alone. More public clonotypes were shared among persistent patients (under 3,000) than among newly diagnosed patients (roughly 960). The authors acknowledged the small sample size as a limitation that may reduce accuracy. Only the TCR beta chain was sequenced and analyzed.

Libraries were constructed by multiplex PCR. Instrument used: Illumina HiSeq 4000. TCR beta libraries were built with iRepertoire HTBI primers and Arm-PCR amplification of CDR3 regions. Gel purification was performed on PCR products prior to sequencing. Per the original workflow: Gene usage analysis of CDR3 amino acid clonotypes used the 62 TRBV and 12 to 15 TRBJ segments found across samples. COPE and FqMerger were used to merge filtered high-quality paired reads into contigs. Contigs were aligned with BLAST to IMGT TRBV, TRBD and TRBJ reference genes, and CDR3 was defined per IMGT. Highly expanded clones were defined as clonotypes with a frequency above 0.1%. Shannon entropy was used to measure repertoire diversity, and the Gini coefficient was used to measure V-J evenness. A clonotype found in more than one individual was treated as public. The raw public data were reprocessed by TCRdb itself: fastp quality trimming at Q25, MiXCR clonotype calling, in-frame beta chains only. CDR3 protein sequences are deduplicated, and each keeps its most common genes and DNA. The V and J calls and clone size are TCRdb's, not the authors'. This sample comprises 550,000 to 700,000 distinct CDR3 sequences, about 16% of them detected only once. The top ten clonotypes cover 12% of the sample.

The same data also went into a second study, on T cells in Graves' hyperthyroidism and ophthalmopathy. That second report states: Stable Graves' hyperthyroidism was defined as no progression to ophthalmopathy during 18 months of follow-up. Hyperthyroidism patients were newly diagnosed, with disease duration under 2 months, and aged 18 to 65 years. The study excluded patients with uncontrolled infections, other autoimmune diseases, pregnancy or lactation. Diagnoses relied on clinical symptoms, serum thyroxine and TRAb, thyroid ultrasound and orbital computed tomography. The TCR CDR3 was subjected to a first round of RT-PCR using the HTBI primer set and the Qiagen OneStep RT-PCR kit. Most expanded thyroid clonotypes (frequency above 0.001) were also found in blood, which suggests that blood repertoires may mirror thyroid immune responses. A 13 V-J signature model separated ophthalmopathy from stable hyperthyroidism, with 87.88% sensitivity and approximately 81% specificity in cross-validation and 80%/75% in testing. In validation, the model predicted progression to ophthalmopathy a median of roughly six months before onset, with 70% to 71% sensitivity and about 75% specificity. To identify TCR V-J signatures that set the groups apart, the researchers used a discovery cohort of 90 to 100 patients, made up of around 40 with Graves' ophthalmopathy and some 60 with stable Graves' hyperthyroidism. Prospective prediction of ophthalmopathy was tested in an independent validation cohort of approximately 18 hyperthyroidism patients and 17 patients who later progressed to ophthalmopathy. The approximately 90 discovery patients were randomly split 7:3 into training and test sets. In six Graves' hyperthyroidism patients, the study also compared T-cell repertoires from thyroid tissue with T-cell repertoires from blood. Following sampling, methimazole starting at 30 mg daily was given to hyperthyroidism patients, and high-dose intravenous methylprednisolone was given to ophthalmopathy patients. A second multiplex PCR round built the libraries, followed by size selection and purification. Paired-end sequencing of the libraries was performed with 100 bp reads on an Illumina HiSeq2000. SOAPnuke was used to process the raw data, throwing out any read that contained adapters or uncalled bases, had a mean Phred below 15, or lacked an exact constant-primer or identifier match. High-quality paired reads were merged using COPE v1.2.5, and each unique nucleotide sequence was defined as a clonotype. MiTCR v1.1 was used to align clonotypes to the IMGT TRBV, TRBD and TRBJ reference segments. The analysis was restricted to V-J combinations with a frequency above 0.0001, which together covered roughly 99% of the repertoires. A TCS score was defined as the ratio between F50 (clonal expansion) and ExV (chaos), using BLOSUM62-based TCRdist between CDR3 peptides within each V-J. Welch's t-statistics and random forest reduced around 520 V-J features to 13, which were used in a naive Bayes classifier (R e1071). Sample size was not statistically predetermined, and blinding of investigators to group allocation was not performed. The paper describes TCR Vbeta CDR3 sequencing of some 130 peripheral blood samples, made up of some 42 ophthalmopathy patients, around 78 hyperthyroidism patients and 17 progressor patients.

This TCR came from a man aged 18 to 30 with Graves disease. Donor details come from another sample of the same person, matched by shared clones. Material: peripheral blood mononuclear cells (PBMCs), obtained at new diagnosis, from a patient treated with antithyroid drugs. The chain is encoded by TRBV6-1 joined to TRBJ2-7; confidence is insufficient to name the D gene. The CDR3 has the sequence CASRGNFRYEQYF. The DNA reads as follows: TGTGCCAGCAGAGGGAACTTTCGCTACGAGCAGTACTTC.